These 12 T cell receptor beta chains share one sample of origin, sequenced in a study of radiotherapy plus CTLA-4 blockade in lung cancer. TCRdb keeps only in-frame clones here, not all; method: immunoSEQ multiplex PCR. This table has around 72,000 clones, roughly 80% appearing once. The sample consisted of peripheral blood, taken from a patient treated with radiotherapy plus ipilimumab. Receptors originate from a human donor with non-small cell lung cancer who had a complete response to radiotherapy plus ipilimumab.

This chain links TRBV6-6 with TRBJ1-2; 7 positions agree with TRBD1. The V gene end was trimmed by 6 bases and the J gene end by 2 bases; junction bases not matched to a gene: 9. The CDR3 contains 15 residues. Germline loops: CDR1 MNHNY, CDR2 SVGAGI (reference sequence). The CDR3 bases are TGTGCCAGCAGACTCGACAGGGTCCTGAACTATGGCTACACCTTC. It translates to CASRLDRVLNYGYTF.

The chain is built from TRBV7-9 and TRBJ2-7, with D perhaps given as TRBD1 or TRBD2 (6 bases each). This CDR3 region has 17 residues. The V end lost 1 base, the J end lost 3 bases, and 19 bases lay between the germline ends. Germline CDR1 SEHNR, CDR2 FQNEAQ (reference sequence). This CDR3 is CASSLGLGGMLVYEQYF. In DNA, the CDR3 is TGTGCCAGCAGCTTAGGGTTGGGGGGCATGCTTGTCTACGAGCAGTACTTC.

V gene TRBV4-1 combines with J gene TRBJ2-3; unclear D gene. This CDR3 has 14 amino acids. CDR1 and CDR2 (germline): MGHRA, YSYEKL. The V gene lost 8 bases and the J gene lost 3 bases, with 15 bases spanning the gap. CDR3 sequence (DNA): TGCGCCAGCCAACAAAGGGTATTGACAGATACGCAGTATTTT. As protein: CASQQRVLTDTQYF.

The chain recombines TRBV29-1 with TRBJ2-5; 9 bases fit TRBD2. With 6 bases clipped from V and 1 base from J, the junction kept 6 bases outside the gene matches. The V gene's germline CDR1 is SQVTM and CDR2 ANQGSEA. This CDR3 contains 14 residues. CDR3 nucleotides: TGCAGCGTGCGGGGGGGGTGGGGCCAAGAGACCCAGTACTTC. Protein sequence: CSVRGGWGQETQYF. The full variable domain, with the rest looked up from reference TRBV29-1 and TRBJ2-5, is SAVISQKPSRDICQRGTSLTIQCQVDSQVTMMFWYRQQPGQSLTLIATANQGSEATYESGFVIDKFPISRPNLTFSTLTVSNMSPEDSSIYLCSVRGGWGQETQYFGPGTRLLVL.

The chain joins TRBV5-4 to TRBJ1-2; a weak D match, TRBD1 (6 bases). V was clipped by 4 bases and J by 1 base, with 11 bases between them. The CDR3 spans 14 residues. Germline CDR1 and CDR2: SGHNT and YYREEE (reference sequence). The CDR3 here is CASSVKQGNYGYTF. CDR3 in DNA: TGTGCCAGCAGCGTGAAACAGGGTAACTATGGCTACACCTTC.

Only one count was recorded for this clone. This chain joins TRBV27 and TRBJ2-3; 8 bases align to TRBD2. The V gene end was trimmed by 5 bases and the J gene end by 9 bases; junction bases not matched to a gene: 10. This CDR3 has 14 residues. Germline lookup yields CDR1 MNHEY and CDR2 SMNVEV (reference sequence). CDR3 DNA: TGTGCCAGCAGTCCTCAGGGACTAGGGAGGACGCAGTATTTT. Its protein is CASSPQGLGRTQYF.

The genes are TRBV10-3 and TRBJ1-4; D is perhaps TRBD1 (6 bases). CDR3 size: 14 residues. V was shortened by 4 bases and J by 8 bases, with 14 bases between the two germline ends. Germline V lookup: CDR1 ENHRY, CDR2 SYGVKD. The CDR3 here is CAISGRGVGEKLFF. The CDR3 bases are TGTGCCATCAGTGGAAGGGGGGTCGGAGAAAAACTGTTTTTT.

This clone was observed many times. This chain links TRBV19 with TRBJ1-3; D ambiguous. V lost 3 bases and J 4 bases, leaving 7 bases between the germline ends. The CDR3 totals 13 residues. The V gene's germline CDR1 is LNHDA and CDR2 SQIVND (reference sequence). The CDR3 spells CASSMRNGNTIYF. CDR3 DNA sequence: TGTGCCAGTAGTATGCGGAACGGAAACACCATATATTTT.

The chain uses TRBV5-4 and TRBJ2-3, with 9 positions matching TRBD1. The CDR3 covers 15 residues. Germline V lookup: CDR1 SGHNT, CDR2 YYREEE (reference sequence). With 2 bases clipped from V and 4 bases from J, the junction kept 5 bases outside the gene matches. CDR3 protein: CASSFTGGGSDTQYF. The CDR3 region has the DNA TGTGCCAGCAGCTTTACAGGGGGCGGTTCAGATACGCAGTATTTT.

This rearrangement joins TRBV29-1 to TRBJ1-1; possible D gene TRBD1, 6 bases. Germline assignment: CDR1 SQVTM and CDR2 ANQGSEA. Trimming left V 6 bases short and J 0 bases short, with 11 bases between. There are 13 residues in the CDR3. The CDR3 DNA is TGCAGCGTAACAGGGAATTTGAACACTGAAGCTTTCTTT. It translates to CSVTGNLNTEAFF.

The V call is TRBV10-1, the J call TRBJ2-3; D unresolved. Germline V lookup: CDR1 WNHNN, CDR2 SYGVQD (reference sequence). Trimming took off 2 bases at V and 6 bases at J, with 12 bases between the two ends. The length of the CDR3 is 14 residues. This chain's CDR3 is CASSENSRTDTQYF. CDR3 coding DNA: TGCGCCAGCAGTGAGAATAGCAGGACGGATACGCAGTATTTT.

V gene TRBV27 combines with J gene TRBJ2-7; D uncertain. The CDR3 has 16 amino acids. CDR1 is MNHEY, CDR2 SMNVEV, per germline (reference sequence). V shed 5 bases and J shed 3 bases, with 20 bases lying between them. In DNA form, the CDR3 reads TGTGCCAGCAGTGCCAACTTATTCCGGACGTTCTACGAGCAGTACTTC. Its protein product is CASSANLFRTFYEQYF.